This paragraph reports one T cell receptor beta chain. Its antigen remains unknown. These data originate in a study of PD-L1 blockade in urothelial cancer. Study-wide context: The year 2014 saw patients start atezolizumab, 1,200 mg intravenously every 3 weeks. Study-wide results and caveats: Pretreatment TCR clonality in blood under the median foretold superior survival.

Pretreatment sampling and on-treatment sampling together yielded between 1 and 8 samples for each patient. Germline lookup yields CDR1 SGDLS and CDR2 YYNGEE. The CDR3 length is 16 residues. Trimming cost V 4 bases and J 6 bases; bases outside gene matches: 9. This table comes from immunoSEQ multiplex PCR, and its TCRdb copy is limited to in-frame clones, with some not included. The repertoire holds 100,000 or so clones, with approximately 86% as singletons. The sample was PBMCs, taken around atezolizumab (anti-PD-L1) treatment. The rearrangement links TRBV9 to TRBJ2-1, with TRBD2 matching over 11 bases. This TCR was sampled from a man between 50 and 59 years old with urothelial cancer. The CDR3 protein is CASSPKLAGGGNEQFF. The CDR3 DNA sequence: TGTGCCAGCAGCCCCAAGCTAGCGGGAGGCGGCAATGAGCAGTTCTTC.